This note documents a single TCR beta chain sequence. Some clones are missing from TCRdb's copy, which holds only in-frame ones; the method was immunoSEQ multiplex PCR. The sample includes some 97,000 clones, 91% seen only once; the top ten take approximately 0.88%. These data originate in a study of PD-L1 blockade in urothelial cancer. V was trimmed by 0 bases and J by 4 bases, leaving 9 bases between them. Germline CDR1 reads MNHEY; CDR2 reads SVGAGI. The CDR3 loop spans 15 amino acids. The clonotype originates from a woman older than 75 with urothelial cancer. The genes are TRBV6-5 and TRBJ2-2, with D unclear. The source was PBMCs, collected around atezolizumab (anti-PD-L1) treatment. CDR3 region: CASSYSSGITGELFF. The CDR3 DNA sequence: TGTGCCAGCAGTTACTCCTCAGGCATCACCGGGGAGCTGTTTTTT.